This T cell receptor (beta chain) is from a study of blood T cell repertoires in COVID-19. Background on the study: Italy, Spain and the United States were the sources of the convalescent and acute COVID-19 samples. In each case, the material was cDNA or gDNA derived from T cells, B-cell-depleted T cells, or PBMCs.

Seattle researchers signed up patients amid active infection and tracked them longitudinally. In the source study's methods: Using reference gene primer amplification, nucleated cell counts were estimated. Using immunoSEQ multiplex PCR, the repertoire was profiled, and TCRdb retains in-frame clones only, with some absent. V and J calls and clone size are copied from that table; D and trimming were computed from the DNA. The sample contains roughly 260,000 clones, approximately 92% of which appear only once. The table lists this clone with a few counts. V dropped 6 bases and J dropped 1 base, with 12 bases sitting between them. CDR1 is SEHNR and CDR2 is FQNEAQ in the germline V gene (reference sequence). There are 14 residues in the CDR3.

This rearrangement joins TRBV7-9 to TRBJ2-5; TRBD2 is a possible D gene (5 bases). This sequence was found in a person aged 18 to 29 with COVID-19, enrolled during active disease. The sample was peripheral blood. CDR3 residues: CASRGEFVQETQYF. The CDR3 DNA reads as TGTGCCAGCAGGGGAGAGTTCGTCCAAGAGACCCAGTACTTC.